This note documents a single TCR beta chain sequence. The sample comes from a study of shared clonotypes between healthy human individuals. CDR3 length: 12 amino acids. Researchers ran the assay at a deep level. Profiling relied on immunoSEQ multiplex PCR, and the TCRdb table lists in-frame clones only, not all of them. The sample has around 2.5 million clones; approximately 93% are singletons. Sequences were obtained from naive CD4+ T cells from PBMCs. The sample's subset: CD45RA+ positively selected. The TCR was taken from a man aged 18-30 years in good health. Some clones in this sample may be carry-over from other donors' samples. The chain recombines TRBV21-1 with TRBJ2-1; no DNA check was done on the table's D call, TRBD2. TRBV21-1 is given as a pseudogene. The CDR3: CASGWAAGEQFF. CDR3 nucleotides: TGTGCCAGCGGCTGGGCCGCGGGTGAGCAGTTCTTC.